Detailed here is one T cell receptor (beta chain). Its antigen is currently unknown. The data were obtained in a study of T cells after yellow fever vaccination. V shed 4 bases and J shed 2 bases, with 12 bases lying between them. The CDR3 spans 15 residues. Germline lookup yields CDR1 KGHDR and CDR2 SFDVKD. Universal primer sites and UMIs were introduced during 5'RACE template-switching synthesis of TCR cDNA. TCRdb re-called the 5' RACE reads with MiXCR, one entry per CDR3 protein. The table records about 360,000 distinct CDR3 sequences, 6% to 8% of them present only once. Regarding the study as a whole: Booster sampling recovered most clones from primary vaccination (96% CD4, around 88% CD8). Weaker, the secondary response had a peak occurring faster, on day 5 versus 15.

The chain has TRBV24-1 and TRBJ2-3, with D tentatively TRBD2 (6 bases). The origin of this receptor is a man aged 30-40 years who received the YFV17D yellow fever vaccine. This sample comprised PBMCs, obtained 5 days after the yellow fever booster vaccination. In DNA form, the CDR3 reads TGTGCCACCAGTGACATGACTAGAACCACAGATACGCAGTATTTT. Translation gives CATSDMTRTTDTQYF.